This is a list of T cell receptor beta chains from one sample in a study of T-cell memory formation after mild COVID-19. TCRdb re-derived calls from the 5' RACE reads in MiXCR, one entry per CDR3 protein. The table lists approximately 260,000 distinct CDR3 sequences, approximately 16% of them singletons. The sample taken for sequencing was PBMCs or a T cell subset sorted from them (not recorded which). The receptor source for this set is a man between 18 and 29 years old who had mild COVID-19 (a few samples of this study predate the infection). Cell type and time point are not known. CDR3s include the opening cysteine and the closing phenylalanine or tryptophan. Each record gives: D gene, V gene, J gene, clone size, CDR3 DNA, CDR3 protein. A D gene is named only where the DNA matches it firmly. Clone size appears in some rows only: once, few, many, or a class for an expanded clone.

d_gene: .; v_gene: TRBV7-9; j_gene: TRBJ2-1; abundance: .; CDR3nt: TGTGCCAGCGGGAACAATGAGCAGTTCTTC; CDR3aa: CASGNNEQFF
d_gene: .; v_gene: TRBV15; j_gene: TRBJ2-3; abundance: once; CDR3nt: TGTGCCACCAGCAGAGTCGGAGCTATGGGTTCCGGGAGCACAGATACGCAGTATTTT; CDR3aa: CATSRVGAMGSGSTDTQYF
d_gene: .; v_gene: TRBV4-1; j_gene: TRBJ2-1; abundance: few; CDR3nt: TGCGCCAGCAGCCAAGACCCCCAGCGGTTTAGCTCCTACAATGAGCAGTTCTTC; CDR3aa: CASSQDPQRFSSYNEQFF
d_gene: .; v_gene: TRBV7-9; j_gene: TRBJ1-1; abundance: few; CDR3nt: TGTGCCAGCAGCGCTGCAGCTGAAGCTTTCTTT; CDR3aa: CASSAAAEAFF
d_gene: .; v_gene: TRBV19; j_gene: TRBJ2-3; abundance: .; CDR3nt: TGTGCCAGTAGTACCCGGGCTCACACAGATACGCAGTATTTT; CDR3aa: CASSTRAHTDTQYF
d_gene: TRBD1; v_gene: TRBV5-5; j_gene: TRBJ1-5; abundance: .; CDR3nt: TGTGCCAGCAGTTGGACAGGTCAGCCCCAGCATTTT; CDR3aa: CASSWTGQPQHF
d_gene: .; v_gene: TRBV7-2; j_gene: TRBJ2-1; abundance: .; CDR3nt: TGTGCCAGCAGAAGAGAATCCGGGGCGGCTGAGCAGTTCTTC; CDR3aa: CASRRESGAAEQFF
d_gene: TRBD1; v_gene: TRBV6-2/TRBV6-3; j_gene: TRBJ1-5; abundance: .; CDR3nt: TGTGCCAGCACGACAGGGGTGTATATTCAGCCCCAGCATTTT; CDR3aa: CASTTGVYIQPQHF
d_gene: .; v_gene: TRBV9; j_gene: TRBJ2-1; abundance: few; CDR3nt: TGTGCCAGCAGCGTAGCGTGGGGAGGCTACAATGAGCAGTTCTTC; CDR3aa: CASSVAWGGYNEQFF
d_gene: .; v_gene: TRBV28; j_gene: TRBJ2-6; abundance: many; CDR3nt: TGTGCCAGCAGTTTGCAGGGGAGTGGGGCCAACGTCCTGACTTTC; CDR3aa: CASSLQGSGANVLTF
d_gene: .; v_gene: TRBV5-1; j_gene: TRBJ2-3; abundance: many; CDR3nt: TGCGCCAGCAGCGATTACCTAGGGGCAGATACGCAGTATTTT; CDR3aa: CASSDYLGADTQYF
d_gene: TRBD2; v_gene: TRBV7-9; j_gene: TRBJ2-3; abundance: few; CDR3nt: TGTGCCAGCAGCCCCGGGACTATTAGCACAGATACGCAGTATTTT; CDR3aa: CASSPGTISTDTQYF
d_gene: .; v_gene: TRBV7-2; j_gene: TRBJ1-1; abundance: many; CDR3nt: TGTGCCAGCCAAGGTCGGGACGACACTGAAGCTTTCTTT; CDR3aa: CASQGRDDTEAFF
d_gene: TRBD1; v_gene: TRBV30; j_gene: TRBJ1-2; abundance: .; CDR3nt: TGTGCTACCAGGGGGAACAGGGAAGGCCCTTATGGCTACACCTTC; CDR3aa: CATRGNREGPYGYTF
d_gene: TRBD2; v_gene: TRBV4-3; j_gene: TRBJ2-6; abundance: few; CDR3nt: TGCGCCAGCAGCCAAGAGGGAGGGATAAGGGTGTCTGGGGCCAACGTCCTGACTTTC; CDR3aa: CASSQEGGIRVSGANVLTF
d_gene: .; v_gene: TRBV7-8; j_gene: TRBJ1-2; abundance: many; CDR3nt: TGTGCCAGCAGTGGACAGAACTATGGCTACACCTTC; CDR3aa: CASSGQNYGYTF
d_gene: TRBD2; v_gene: TRBV6-2/TRBV6-3; j_gene: TRBJ2-1; abundance: .; CDR3nt: TGTGCCAGCAGTAAACGACTAGCGGGGCACTCCTACAATGAGCAGTTCTTC; CDR3aa: CASSKRLAGHSYNEQFF
d_gene: .; v_gene: TRBV7-2; j_gene: TRBJ2-7; abundance: .; CDR3nt: TGTGCCAGCAGCACCGGGGGGTTCAGGGGCGAGCAGTACTTC; CDR3aa: CASSTGGFRGEQYF
d_gene: .; v_gene: TRBV6-5; j_gene: TRBJ1-2; abundance: few; CDR3nt: TGTGCCAGCAGTTACTCGGGCAGCGACAACTATGGCTACACCTTC; CDR3aa: CASSYSGSDNYGYTF
d_gene: .; v_gene: TRBV25-1; j_gene: TRBJ2-3; abundance: .; CDR3nt: TGTGCCAGCAGTGGTGACAGGCCCACAGATACGCAGTATTTT; CDR3aa: CASSGDRPTDTQYF
d_gene: TRBD1; v_gene: TRBV29-1; j_gene: TRBJ2-7; abundance: .; CDR3nt: TGCAGCGTTAGGGGACAGTATACCTACGAGCAGTACTTC; CDR3aa: CSVRGQYTYEQYF
d_gene: .; v_gene: TRBV7-2; j_gene: TRBJ2-3; abundance: few; CDR3nt: TGTGCCAGCAGCTTAGGGACGGGAGATACGCAGTATTTT; CDR3aa: CASSLGTGDTQYF
d_gene: TRBD1; v_gene: TRBV7-2; j_gene: TRBJ2-1; abundance: few; CDR3nt: TGTGCCAGCAGCCAGCGTCGGGACAGTTACAATGAGCAGTTCTTT; CDR3aa: CASSQRRDSYNEQFF
d_gene: TRBD2; v_gene: TRBV10-2; j_gene: TRBJ2-7; abundance: few; CDR3nt: TGCGCCAGCGGTAATAACTTAGCGGGGACCTACGAGCAGTACTTC; CDR3aa: CASGNNLAGTYEQYF
d_gene: .; v_gene: TRBV27; j_gene: TRBJ2-7; abundance: .; CDR3nt: TGTGCCAGCAGTTTCGAGAAAACAGCCCTCCACGAGCAGTACTTC; CDR3aa: CASSFEKTALHEQYF
d_gene: .; v_gene: TRBV6-5; j_gene: TRBJ1-1; abundance: few; CDR3nt: TGTGCCAGCAGGCGACAGGTGAACACTGAAGCTTTCTTT; CDR3aa: CASRRQVNTEAFF
d_gene: .; v_gene: TRBV2; j_gene: TRBJ1-4; abundance: few; CDR3nt: TGTGCCAGCAGTGACTCCGGGATAGGGGGTGAAAAACTGTTTTTT; CDR3aa: CASSDSGIGGEKLFF
d_gene: TRBD1; v_gene: TRBV20-1; j_gene: TRBJ2-1; abundance: few; CDR3nt: TGCAGTGCACCGCCCAGGGGGCTTTCATACAATGAGCAGTTCTTC; CDR3aa: CSAPPRGLSYNEQFF
d_gene: .; v_gene: TRBV20-1; j_gene: TRBJ1-1; abundance: few; CDR3nt: TGCAGTGCCCCTGACGGCCAGTCCGCAGGAGCTTTCTTT; CDR3aa: CSAPDGQSAGAFF
d_gene: .; v_gene: TRBV7-2; j_gene: TRBJ1-4; abundance: few; CDR3nt: TGTGCCAGCAGCAGGGGGGTTAATGAAAAACTGTTTTTT; CDR3aa: CASSRGVNEKLFF
d_gene: TRBD2; v_gene: TRBV12-3/TRBV12-4; j_gene: TRBJ2-1; abundance: .; CDR3nt: TGTGCCAGCAGCCCCCGGGGGGGACGGGAGCAGTTCTTC; CDR3aa: CASSPRGGREQFF
d_gene: TRBD1; v_gene: TRBV28; j_gene: TRBJ2-2; abundance: many; CDR3nt: TGTGCCAGCAGTTTGGGGACAGAGAACACCGGGGAGCTGTTTTTT; CDR3aa: CASSLGTENTGELFF
d_gene: .; v_gene: TRBV2; j_gene: TRBJ2-3; abundance: .; CDR3nt: TGTGCCAGCGGGACCCCTCAAGGTACGCAGTATTTT; CDR3aa: CASGTPQGTQYF
d_gene: .; v_gene: TRBV5-1; j_gene: TRBJ2-3; abundance: few; CDR3nt: TGCGCCAGCAGCTGGCTGACGGCGGGACTGGGCACAGATACGCAGTATTTT; CDR3aa: CASSWLTAGLGTDTQYF
d_gene: TRBD2; v_gene: TRBV9; j_gene: TRBJ2-3; abundance: few; CDR3nt: TGTGCCAGCAGCGTAGAAGTCGGGGGGGCCTCAGATACGCAGTATTTT; CDR3aa: CASSVEVGGASDTQYF
d_gene: TRBD2; v_gene: TRBV19; j_gene: TRBJ2-5; abundance: .; CDR3nt: TGTGCCAGTAGTATAACCGCGGGGGGGCGAGAGACCCAGTACTTC; CDR3aa: CASSITAGGRETQYF
d_gene: .; v_gene: TRBV7-3; j_gene: TRBJ2-5; abundance: few; CDR3nt: TGTGCCAGCAGCTTATACGTAGAGGAGACCCAGTACTTC; CDR3aa: CASSLYVEETQYF
d_gene: .; v_gene: TRBV7-2; j_gene: TRBJ1-5; abundance: few; CDR3nt: TGTGCCAGCAGCCCACAGGGTTATGCTCATCAGCCCCAGCATTTT; CDR3aa: CASSPQGYAHQPQHF
d_gene: .; v_gene: TRBV2; j_gene: TRBJ1-6; abundance: .; CDR3nt: TGTGCCAGCAGCCCTCTAGGGCAGGGGCTCTATTCACCCCTCCACTTT; CDR3aa: CASSPLGQGLYSPLHF
d_gene: .; v_gene: TRBV20-1; j_gene: TRBJ2-1; abundance: .; CDR3nt: TGCAGTGCTACCTACTACAATGAGCAGTTCTTC; CDR3aa: CSATYYNEQFF
d_gene: TRBD1; v_gene: TRBV2; j_gene: TRBJ2-6; abundance: .; CDR3nt: TGTGCCAGCAGGGTAGGGACAGGGGAGACTGGGGCCAACGTCCTGACTTTC; CDR3aa: CASRVGTGETGANVLTF
d_gene: .; v_gene: TRBV7-2; j_gene: TRBJ1-1; abundance: many; CDR3nt: TGTGCCAGCAGCCCTCAGGGGACGTCTGAAGCTTTCTTT; CDR3aa: CASSPQGTSEAFF
d_gene: .; v_gene: TRBV7-3; j_gene: TRBJ2-1; abundance: many; CDR3nt: TGTGCCAGCAGCTTAAACGGGGGCATCTACAATGAGCAGTTCTTC; CDR3aa: CASSLNGGIYNEQFF
d_gene: .; v_gene: TRBV7-9; j_gene: TRBJ1-1; abundance: .; CDR3nt: TGTGCCAGCAGCACACGCAGCGGGAGGACTGAAGCTTTCTTT; CDR3aa: CASSTRSGRTEAFF
d_gene: TRBD2; v_gene: TRBV24-1; j_gene: TRBJ2-1; abundance: few; CDR3nt: TGTGCCACCAGTGATTTCCCGGGGGGAGAGGACAATGAGCAGTTCTTC; CDR3aa: CATSDFPGGEDNEQFF